The 27 T cell receptor beta chains presented below share a single source sample, sequenced in a study of response to subunit inactivated influenza vaccine. TCRdb reprocessed the RT-PCR reads with MiXCR, giving one entry per CDR3 protein. This sample has a few hundred thousand distinct CDR3 sequences, with roughly 9.7% found just once. Source: PBMCs from blood, taken around seven weeks after vaccination. These receptors came from a man between 45 and 60 years old who received an inactivated influenza vaccine.

This clonotype has at least ten counts. V gene TRBV12-3 or TRBV12-4 combines with J gene TRBJ2-3; D not resolved. This CDR3 comprises 17 residues. Trimming shortened V by 4 bases and J by 4 bases, and 21 bases separated the two germline ends. The CDR3 region has the DNA TGTGCCAGCAGTTCACTTCCAAGTCAGCCCAATGCAGATACGCAGTATTTT. Residues: CASSSLPSQPNADTQYF.

This clonotype occurred many times. The chain employs TRBV2 and TRBJ2-1; D is ambiguous. Looked up from germline, CDR1 is SNHLY and CDR2 is FYNNEI. There are 12 residues in the CDR3. Trimming pared 6 bases from V and 5 bases from J, leaving 8 bases between. CDR3 in DNA: TGTGCCAGCAGCCCCGAGGACAATGAGCAGTTCTTC. As protein: CASSPEDNEQFF.

The rearrangement joins TRBV6-5 to TRBJ2-5; D is undetermined. Germline V gene lookup returns CDR1 MNHEY and CDR2 SVGAGI. The V end was cut by 4 bases, the J end by 5 bases, with 17 bases between. This CDR3 spans 15 amino acids. The CDR3 DNA sequence: TGTGCCAGCAGTTCCCCCCACGGACGTTCCGAGACCCAGTACTTC. This codes for CASSSPHGRSETQYF.

This clonotype was recorded many times. This chain joins TRBV6-5 and TRBJ1-3, with unresolved D. Germline CDR1 is MNHEY and CDR2 is SVGAGI. V lost 0 bases, J lost 0 bases, and 6 bases lay in between. The CDR3 contains 15 residues. CDR3 sequence reads: CASSYSLSSGNTIYF. As DNA, the CDR3 is TGTGCCAGCAGTTACTCGTTAAGCTCTGGAAACACCATATATTTT.

Ten or more counts support this clonotype. The J gene is TRBJ2-7, the V gene TRBV12-3 or TRBV12-4; 8 bases agree with TRBD2. The CDR3 totals 16 residues. The ends lost 6 bases at V and 3 bases at J; junction bases unmatched: 13. The DNA of the CDR3 is TGTGCCAGCAGCTCACGGACTAGAGCGGGGGTCTACGAGCAGTACTTC. Residues: CASSSRTRAGVYEQYF.

A few counts support this clonotype. This chain uses TRBV5-8 with TRBJ2-7; no clear D. The germline V gene has CDR1 SGHTS and CDR2 YDEGEE. Between the trimmed V and J ends, which lost 7 bases and 4 bases, there was a span of 15 bases. The CDR3 consists of 13 residues. The DNA of the CDR3 is TGTGCCAGCGCGAGGAGTTCTGGGTACGAGCAGTACTTC. Amino acid sequence: CASARSSGYEQYF.

The sample holds a few counts of this clonotype. The V call is TRBV6-2 or TRBV6-3, the J call TRBJ1-2; a weak D match, TRBD1 (5 bases). CDR1 MNHEY and CDR2 SVGEGT come from the germline V gene. With 6 bases removed from V and 1 base from J, the gap between germline ends came to 21 bases. The CDR3 is 17 residues long. The CDR3 is CASSPQGREGDNYGYTF. In DNA, the CDR3 is TGTGCCAGCAGCCCTCAGGGACGAGAGGGTGATAACTATGGCTACACCTTC.

This clonotype was seen a handful of times. The chain combines TRBV4-3 with TRBJ2-7; D remains ambiguous. The germline CDR1 and CDR2 sequences are LGHNA and YSLEER. The CDR3 is 15 amino acids. Trimming took 2 bases from V and 3 from J, leaving 14 bases between them. In nucleotides, the CDR3 is TGCGCCAGCAGCCAATCCACGAACTCAGGCTACGAGCAGTACTTC. It is translated as CASSQSTNSGYEQYF.

The chain employs TRBV29-1 and TRBJ1-2, with TRBD1 matching 7 bases. V shed 6 bases, J shed 5 bases, and the junction held 9 bases outside the gene matches. Per the germline V gene, CDR1 is SQVTM and CDR2 is ANQGSEA. There are 13 residues in the CDR3. DNA of the CDR3: TGCAGCGTCTCCGGGACAGTTATTTATGGCTACACCTTC. Its translation: CSVSGTVIYGYTF.

This clonotype turned up a few times. The V gene is TRBV18, the J gene TRBJ1-1, with a weak D call TRBD1 (6 bases). Germline V gives CDR1 KGHSH, CDR2 LQKENI. The CDR3 extends over 14 amino acids. V dropped 6 bases and J dropped 3 bases, with 14 bases sitting between them. In nucleotides, the CDR3 is TGTGCCAGCTCGGGCACAGGGACGGACACTGAAGCTTTCTTT. Translating gives CASSGTGTDTEAFF.

Many counts were recorded for this clonotype. The V call is TRBV7-3, the J call TRBJ2-1, with 7 bases fitting TRBD2. The germline V gene encodes CDR1 SGHTA and CDR2 FQGTGA. This CDR3 is 16 amino acids long. The junction had 3 bases not matched to a gene; V was cut back by 1 base and J by 0 bases. This CDR3 is CASSLRGGSSYNEQFF. Written as DNA, the CDR3 is TGTGCCAGCAGCTTAAGGGGCGGGAGCTCCTACAATGAGCAGTTCTTC.

This clonotype was observed at least ten times. The V gene is TRBV20-1, the J gene TRBJ2-7; 8 nucleotides agree with TRBD2. The J call is doubtful: the DNA matches TRBJ2-5 better. CDR1 is DFQATT, CDR2 SNEGSKA, per germline (reference sequence). The CDR3 has 14 residues. CDR3 sequence reads: CSARPRTSGSTQYF. The CDR3 nucleotides read TGCAGTGCTAGGCCCCGAACTAGCGGCTCGACCCAGTACTTC.

With regard to this clonotype: Being one base from a much bigger clone, this may be a read error. The rearrangement links TRBV5-6 to TRBJ2-3; D unresolved. The CDR3 loop spans 13 amino acids. The germline V gene encodes CDR1 SGHDT and CDR2 YYEEEE. CDR3 sequence (DNA): TGTGCCAGCAGCTCGACAAGCACAGCTACGCAGTATTTT. It yields the protein CASSSTSTATQYF.

Only a few counts were recorded for this clonotype. V and J are TRBV7-9 and TRBJ2-5; D unclear. The CDR3 loop spans 12 amino acids. Germline V lookup: CDR1 SEHNR, CDR2 FQNEAQ (reference sequence). V gave up 4 bases and J gave up 4 bases, with 7 bases separating them. The DNA for the CDR3 is TGTGCCAGCAGCTCTTTTGGAGAGACCCAGTACTTC. Residues: CASSSFGETQYF.

The chain uses TRBV7-2 and TRBJ2-2; D remains ambiguous. CDR3 length equals 14 residues. Germline V gene data show CDR1 as SGHTA and CDR2 as FQGNSA. Trimming cost V 1 base and J 7 bases, with 10 bases left between them. CDR3 sequence: CASSLDRRVGELFF. The CDR3 DNA sequence: TGTGCCAGCAGCTTAGATAGACGGGTCGGGGAGCTGTTTTTT.

The chain joins TRBV9 to TRBJ1-2; D is ambiguous. Germline V CDR1 and CDR2: SGDLS, YYNGEE. V shed 3 bases and J shed 0 bases, with 9 bases lying between them. CDR3 length: 14 residues. The CDR3 DNA reads TGTGCCAGCAGCGGAAAAGGCGCTAACTATGGCTACACCTTC. Translating it yields CASSGKGANYGYTF. Full variable domain (missing parts from reference TRBV9 and TRBJ1-2): DSGVTQTPKHLITATGQRVTLRCSPRSGDLSVYWYQQSLDQGLQFLIQYYNGEERAKGNILERFSAQQFPDLHSELNLSSLELGDSALYFCASSGKGANYGYTFGSGTRLTVV.

The table lists this clonotype with many counts. A read error may account for a junction end that differs from germline. V is TRBV4-2 and J is TRBJ2-2; 8 bases align to TRBD2. Germline V lookup: CDR1 LGHNA, CDR2 YNFKEQ. This CDR3 contains 17 residues. CDR3 amino acids: CASSQALAGSNTGELFF. Written as DNA, the CDR3 is TGTGCCAGCAGTCAAGCCCTAGCGGGTTCGAACACCGGGGAGCTGTTTTTT.

This clonotype appeared a few times. The chain links TRBV5-5 to TRBJ1-5; D remains unclear. Trimming stripped 4 bases from V and 3 bases from J, with 14 bases between. The CDR3 extends over 15 amino acids. Germline V lookup: CDR1 SGHKS, CDR2 YYEKEE (reference sequence). Here the CDR3 reads CASSPENGYNQPQHF. The DNA of the CDR3 is TGTGCCAGCAGCCCCGAGAACGGTTACAATCAGCCCCAGCATTTT.

This clonotype has at least ten counts. The J gene is TRBJ1-2, the V gene TRBV12-3 or TRBV12-4; TRBD1 agrees at 8 bases. V lost 5 bases and J lost 3; bases outside the gene matches: 8. The CDR3 has 15 amino acids. This CDR3 reads CASSTLEDRDYGYTF. Written as DNA, the CDR3 is TGTGCCAGCAGTACTCTAGAGGACAGGGACTATGGCTACACCTTC.

This clonotype was observed many times. The chain uses TRBV6-2 or TRBV6-3 and TRBJ2-1, with 10 nucleotides matching TRBD2. The CDR3 consists of 18 residues. Germline V gene lookup returns CDR1 MNHEY and CDR2 SVGEGT. V trimming: 5 bases; J trimming: 2 bases; junction bases outside the gene matches: 12. CDR3 in DNA: TGTGCCAGCAGTAGACCCACGACTAGCGGGCCCCCCTACAATGAGCAGTTCTTC. Its protein is CASSRPTTSGPPYNEQFF.

In its sample, this clonotype was seen a few times. V and J are TRBV20-1 and TRBJ1-1; 10 positions match TRBD1. Germline V gene data show CDR1 as DFQATT and CDR2 as SNEGSKA (reference sequence). Trimming took 8 bases from V and 4 from J; bases not matched to a gene: 10. CDR3 length: 14 residues. The CDR3 DNA is TGCAGTTCGGGACAGGGGTCTTTCGGCACTGAAGCTTTCTTT. Its protein is CSSGQGSFGTEAFF.

The gene calls are TRBV7-2 and TRBJ2-1; 7 bases align to TRBD2. CDR3 length equals 15 residues. V dropped 5 bases and J dropped 6; count of bases not matched to a gene: 10. Per the germline V gene, CDR1 is SGHTA and CDR2 is FQGNSA. CDR3 nucleotide sequence: TGTGCCAGCAGCGTTATGGCGGGGGAGGGCAATGAGCAGTTCTTC. It specifies CASSVMAGEGNEQFF.

J is TRBJ1-2 and V is TRBV7-2, with TRBD1 matching 12 bases. J gave up 8 bases and V 5 bases, and 12 bases lay outside the gene matches. Germline V gene sequence: CDR1 SGHTA, CDR2 FQGNSA. The CDR3 runs to 16 residues. The CDR3 bases are TGTGCCAGCAGCAGCCGGGACAGGGGGCCTCGACAAGGCTACACCTTC. This gives the protein CASSSRDRGPRQGYTF.

The V call is TRBV2, the J call TRBJ2-1; D is ambiguous. The germline V and J ends were trimmed by 2 bases and 6 bases, with 14 bases remaining between them. The V gene's germline CDR1 is SNHLY and CDR2 FYNNEI. This CDR3 contains 15 residues. The CDR3 DNA reads as TGTGCCAGCAGTGAAATAGTAGGTAGGAGCAATGAGCAGTTCTTC. It codes for CASSEIVGRSNEQFF.

This sequence joins TRBV6-2 or TRBV6-3 and TRBJ2-1; D remains ambiguous. From germline, CDR1 is MNHEY and CDR2 SVGEGT. The CDR3 extends over 16 amino acids. With 3 bases removed from V and 3 bases from J, the gap between germline ends came to 15 bases. CDR3 in DNA: TGTGCCAGCAGTTATTATGAGGAACGATACTACAATGAGCAGTTCTTC. Translation gives CASSYYEERYYNEQFF.

The rearrangement links TRBV5-1 to TRBJ2-7, with D possibly TRBD1 on 6 matching bases. V lost 4 bases, J lost 4 bases, and 18 bases lay in between. Per germline, CDR1 SGHRS and CDR2 YFSETQ. The CDR3 extends over 15 amino acids. The CDR3 DNA is TGCGCCAGCAGCGGGGGCTCCGGACCGCCGTACGAGCAGTACTTC. Translated: CASSGGSGPPYEQYF. The full variable domain, rest sourced from reference TRBV5-1 and TRBJ2-7, is KAGVTQTPRYLIKTRGQQVTLSCSPISGHRSVSWYQQTPGQGLQFLFEYFSETQRNKGNFPGRFSGRQFSNSRSEMNVSTLELGDSALYLCASSGGSGPPYEQYFGPGTRLTVT.

The sample holds a few counts of this clonotype. The rearrangement links TRBV6-2 or TRBV6-3 to TRBJ2-7; tentative D call: TRBD2 (5 bases). CDR3 length: 16 amino acids. Germline lookup yields CDR1 MNHEY and CDR2 SVGEGT. Deletions cut 2 bases from V and 2 bases from J, with 16 bases between. CDR3 in DNA: TGTGCCAGCAGTTACGGCCACGCGGGCGCAGCCTACGAGCAGTACTTC. It codes for CASSYGHAGAAYEQYF.